A single sample is the source of the 13 T cell receptor beta chains below, sequenced in a study of blood T cell repertoires in COVID-19. Using immunoSEQ multiplex PCR, the repertoire was profiled, and TCRdb retains in-frame clones only, with some absent. The table records fewer than 25,000 clones, about 89% of them present only once. Input material: peripheral blood. The receptors come from a human donor in a cohort sampled during active COVID-19.

The rearrangement joins TRBV6-5 to TRBJ1-5, with 7 bases identical to TRBD1. V shed 0 bases, J shed 7 bases, and the junction held 9 bases outside the gene matches. This CDR3 spans 16 amino acids. Germline V CDR1 and CDR2: MNHEY, SVGAGI. CDR3 protein: CASSYSARTGSQPQHF. The DNA of the CDR3 is TGTGCCAGCAGTTACTCGGCAAGGACAGGTAGCCAGCCCCAGCATTTT.

The V and J genes are TRBV4-3 and TRBJ2-5; 11 positions match TRBD2. With V trimmed by 0 bases and J by 9 bases, 6 bases remained unmatched. The germline gives CDR1 LGHNA, CDR2 YSLEER. The CDR3 totals 15 residues. For the CDR3, the DNA is TGCGCCAGCAGCCAAGATCAACTAGCGGGAGTCCCCCAGTACTTC. This translates into CASSQDQLAGVPQYF.

The chain employs TRBV6-5 and TRBJ2-5; either TRBD1 or TRBD2 may fit D (5 bases each). CDR3 size: 13 residues. Trimming cost V 6 bases and J 3 bases, with 11 bases left between them. CDR1 and CDR2 (germline): MNHEY, SVGAGI. The CDR3 loop is CASSYGAEETQYF. CDR3 in DNA: TGTGCCAGCAGCTACGGGGCTGAAGAGACCCAGTACTTC.

The genes are TRBV7-8 and TRBJ2-5, with D tentatively TRBD2 (6 bases). CDR1 and CDR2 from the germline V gene are SGHVS and FQNEAQ. V shed 2 bases and J shed 5 bases, with 18 bases lying between them. The CDR3 extends over 16 amino acids. The CDR3 bases are TGTGCCAGCAGCTTAATGTCTATGGGGGGTTGGGAGACCCAGTACTTC. It codes for CASSLMSMGGWETQYF.

The rearrangement uses TRBV10-3 and TRBJ1-5, with D possibly being TRBD1 (6 bases). CDR1 is ENHRY and CDR2 is SYGVKD in the germline V gene. The CDR3 length is 17 residues. V shed 0 bases and J shed 7 bases, with 19 bases lying between them. CDR3 in amino acids: CAISESEVIQGGQPQHF. CDR3 in DNA: TGTGCCATCAGTGAGTCGGAAGTTATACAGGGAGGGCAGCCCCAGCATTTT.

The chain recombines TRBV4-3 with TRBJ2-3, with TRBD2 matching over 13 bases. Germline values: CDR1 LGHNA, CDR2 YSLEER. CDR3 length: 18 amino acids. The junction had 7 bases not matched to a gene; V was cut back by 0 bases and J by 4 bases. The CDR3 loop reads CASSQELLAGGLSDTQYF. CDR3 in DNA: TGCGCCAGCAGCCAAGAGTTACTAGCGGGGGGGCTGTCAGATACGCAGTATTTT.

The genes are TRBV18 and TRBJ1-2; possibly TRBD1 for D (5 bases). V dropped 6 bases and J dropped 4 bases, with 18 bases sitting between them. The germline V gene encodes CDR1 KGHSH and CDR2 LQKENI. This CDR3 is built from 15 residues. This CDR3 reads CASSPGSQGAYGYTF. CDR3 DNA sequence: TGTGCCAGCTCGCCCGGGAGTCAGGGCGCCTATGGCTACACCTTC.

This clone was recorded once. The chain recombines TRBV7-9 with TRBJ1-2; D is possibly TRBD1 (5 bases). The V and J ends lost 5 bases and 2 bases respectively, with 15 bases between them. This CDR3 has 15 amino acids. Germline V gives CDR1 SEHNR, CDR2 FQNEAQ (reference sequence). This chain's CDR3 is CASSQSDRTNYGYTF. The CDR3, as DNA: TGTGCCAGCAGCCAGAGCGACAGAACAAACTATGGCTACACCTTC.

The rearrangement joins TRBV6-5 to TRBJ1-2; no reliable D call. CDR1 and CDR2 (germline): MNHEY, SVGAGI. The CDR3 length is 12 residues. V lost 4 bases to trimming and J lost 2 bases, with 5 bases between them. For the CDR3, the DNA is TGTGCCAGCAGTTCAGGAAACTATGGCTACACCTTC. Protein product: CASSSGNYGYTF.

The sample holds one count of this clone. The rearrangement joins TRBV19 to TRBJ2-2; D possibly corresponds to TRBD1 (5 bases). Between the trimmed V and J ends, which lost 8 bases and 3 bases, there was a span of 13 bases. This CDR3 contains 14 residues. CDR1 is LNHDA, CDR2 SQIVND, per germline (reference sequence). As DNA, the CDR3 is TGTGCCAGTGGGTCAGGGTTGGACACCGGGGAGCTGTTTTTT. Protein: CASGSGLDTGELFF.

The CDR3 DNA reads as TGTGCCAGCAGCTTGGGAAAAGGGACATTGAATCAGCCCCAGCATTTT. Translating gives CASSLGKGTLNQPQHF. The V and J genes are TRBV5-8 and TRBJ1-5, with D possibly being TRBD1 (6 bases). V was clipped by 0 bases and J by 4 bases, with 14 bases between them. Looked up from germline, CDR1 is SGHTS and CDR2 is YDEGEE. This CDR3 is 16 amino acids long.

The chain carries TRBV3-1 (or the pseudogene TRBV3-2) and TRBJ1-5, with D tentatively TRBD1 (5 bases). Germline lookup yields CDR1 LGHDT and CDR2 YNNKEL (reference sequence). V gave up 1 base and J gave up 2 bases, with 9 bases separating them. CDR3 length equals 15 residues. The DNA for the CDR3 is TGTGCCAGCAGCCAAGGAATACAGGGCAATCAGCCCCAGCATTTT. Its translation is CASSQGIQGNQPQHF.

The V call is TRBV5-6, the J call TRBJ2-1, with D maybe TRBD2 (7 bases). Trimming took off 4 bases at V and 0 bases at J, with 17 bases between the two ends. The germline CDR1 and CDR2 sequences are SGHDT and YYEEEE. CDR3 size: 17 residues. The CDR3 here is CASSPVGGAGSYNEQFF. CDR3 nucleotides: TGTGCCAGCAGCCCGGTTGGGGGGGCTGGCTCCTACAATGAGCAGTTCTTC.